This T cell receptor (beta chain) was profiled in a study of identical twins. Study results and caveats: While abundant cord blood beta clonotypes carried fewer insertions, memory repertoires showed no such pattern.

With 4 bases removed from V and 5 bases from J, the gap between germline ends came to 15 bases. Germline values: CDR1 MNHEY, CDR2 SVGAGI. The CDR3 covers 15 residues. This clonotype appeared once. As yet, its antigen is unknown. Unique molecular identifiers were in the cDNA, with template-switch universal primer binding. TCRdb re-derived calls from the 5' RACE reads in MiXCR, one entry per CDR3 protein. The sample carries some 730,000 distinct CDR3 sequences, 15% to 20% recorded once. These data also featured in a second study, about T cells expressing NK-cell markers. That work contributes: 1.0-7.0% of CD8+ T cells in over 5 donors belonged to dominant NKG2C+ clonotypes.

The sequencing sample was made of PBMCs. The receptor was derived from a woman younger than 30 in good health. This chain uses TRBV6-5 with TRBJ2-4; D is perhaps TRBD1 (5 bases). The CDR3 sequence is CASSSTRGAENIQYF. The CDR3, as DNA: TGTGCCAGCAGTTCCACAAGGGGCGCCGAAAACATTCAGTACTTC.